The table lists the clone carrying this T cell receptor (beta chain) with a few counts. No antigen is known for it. These data originate in a study of T cells in narcolepsy. Study conclusions and caveats: Reportedly, autoreactive clonotypes were serially detected in patients' blood but not controls'. In some patient and control memory CD4+ samples, autoreactive clones were absent.

This CDR3 comprises 18 residues. Germline V gives CDR1 SGHNT, CDR2 YYREEE (reference sequence). The ends were cut back, 4 bases at V and 4 bases at J, with 21 bases in the middle. Profiled with immunoSEQ multiplex PCR; TCRdb holds only in-frame clones, not every one. Among tens of thousands of clones, around 86% were seen once, and the ten largest hold 0.5% to 0.85%. The V and J genes are TRBV5-4 and TRBJ2-6; D might be TRBD1 (5 bases). The TCR sequence derives from a human donor in good health. Sequenced: memory (CD45RA-) CD4+ T cells from blood. The CDR3 sequence is CASSPQQGIGSGANVLTF. The CDR3 nucleotides are TGTGCCAGCAGCCCACAGCAGGGAATCGGGTCCGGGGCCAACGTCCTGACTTTC.